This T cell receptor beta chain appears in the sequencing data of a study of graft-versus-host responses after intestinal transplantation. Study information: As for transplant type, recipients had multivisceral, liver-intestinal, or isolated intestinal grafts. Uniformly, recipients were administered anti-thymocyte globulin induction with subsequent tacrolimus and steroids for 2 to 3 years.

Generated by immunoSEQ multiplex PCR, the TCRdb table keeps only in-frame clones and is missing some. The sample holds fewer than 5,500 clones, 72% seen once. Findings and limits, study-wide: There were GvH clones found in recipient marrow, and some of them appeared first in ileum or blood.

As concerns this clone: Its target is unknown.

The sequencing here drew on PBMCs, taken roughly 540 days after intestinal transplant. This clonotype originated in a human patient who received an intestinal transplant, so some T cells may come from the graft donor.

The CDR3 nucleotides read TGTGCCAGCAGTTCCACCGGGGGGGCATCCTACGAGCAGTACTTC. Protein product: CASSSTGGASYEQYF. This sequence joins TRBV6-5 and TRBJ2-7, with 8 positions matching TRBD2. The CDR3 consists of 15 residues. From germline, CDR1 is MNHEY and CDR2 SVGAGI. Trimming cost V 4 bases and J 1 base; bases outside gene matches: 6.